This TCR beta chain came from a study of T cell responses to AZD1222 COVID-19 vaccine. Sequencing was performed with immunoSEQ multiplex PCR; in TCRdb, only in-frame clones are kept and a portion is missing. This sample has about 140,000 clones, with 92% found just once. CDR1 SGHTA and CDR2 FQGNSA come from the germline V gene. The CDR3 is 17 residues long. V was pared by 1 base and J by 2 bases, with 16 bases between. With regard to this clone: What it recognizes is unknown.

Study-level findings and limits: There were vaccine-associated CD4 TCRs across spike, dominant at 160-218 and 743-854. Spike-specific TCR breadth and depth went up after people got two AZD1222 doses. Clonal diversity was possibly underestimated, and the donors were mostly white British, with more females.

The chain is built from TRBV7-2 and TRBJ2-3; no definite D call. The specimen was peripheral blood, collected 28 days after the second AZD1222 dose. This clonotype originated in an adult who received the AZD1222 COVID-19 vaccine. CDR3 protein: CASSLVGGDTLTDTQYF. CDR3 DNA: TGTGCCAGCAGCTTAGTCGGCGGCGACACTCTCACAGATACGCAGTATTTT.